This T cell receptor (beta chain) was observed in a study of CD8 T cells in Susac syndrome. Random hexamers were used to reverse transcribe the RNA input (about 0.5 to 1 ug). Coverage of TCR beta CDR3 amplification by immunoSEQ multiplex PCR extended to 54 Vbeta and 13 Jbeta. TCRdb fed the immunoSEQ multiplex PCR reads into MiXCR, producing one record per CDR3 protein. Of 70,000 or so distinct CDR3 sequences in the sample, 95% are singletons; the top ten hold roughly 0.22%. CDR1 and CDR2 (germline): LGHDT, YNNKEL (reference sequence). The CDR3 contains 17 residues. V was pared by 2 bases and J by 1 base, with 10 bases of the junction left unmatched. TCR beta sequencing was performed on blood CD8+ and CD4+ T cells. Healthy donors served as the controls. They were matched for age and sex. Isolation of CD8+ and CD4+ T cells was performed negatively, whereas enrichment of TEMRA cells was done by FACS.

The chain employs TRBV3-1 and TRBJ2-7, with TRBD1 matching over 8 bases. The sample taken for sequencing was CD8+ T cells from PBMCs. The sequence derives from a human donor in good health. In DNA, the CDR3 is TGTGCCAGCAGCCAATCACTGGGACAGGCGACTTCCTACGAGCAGTACTTC. Translated, it gives CASSQSLGQATSYEQYF.